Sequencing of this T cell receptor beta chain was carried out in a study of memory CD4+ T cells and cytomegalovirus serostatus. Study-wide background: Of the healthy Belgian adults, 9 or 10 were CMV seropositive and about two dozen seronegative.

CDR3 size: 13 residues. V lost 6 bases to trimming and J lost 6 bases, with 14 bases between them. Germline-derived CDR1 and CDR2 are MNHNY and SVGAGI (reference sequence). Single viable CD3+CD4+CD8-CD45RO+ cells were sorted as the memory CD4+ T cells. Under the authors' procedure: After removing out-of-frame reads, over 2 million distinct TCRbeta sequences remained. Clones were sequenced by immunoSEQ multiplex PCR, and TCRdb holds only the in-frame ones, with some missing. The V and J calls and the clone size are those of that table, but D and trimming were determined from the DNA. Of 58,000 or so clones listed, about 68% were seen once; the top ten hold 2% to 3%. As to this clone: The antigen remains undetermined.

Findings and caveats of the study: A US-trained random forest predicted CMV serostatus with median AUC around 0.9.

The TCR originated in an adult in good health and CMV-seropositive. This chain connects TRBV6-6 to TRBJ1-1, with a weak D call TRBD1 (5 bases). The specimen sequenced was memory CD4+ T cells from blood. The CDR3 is CASRRGEDSEAFF. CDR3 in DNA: TGTGCCAGCAGGCGGGGCGAAGATTCTGAAGCTTTCTTT.